This T cell receptor beta chain was sequenced for a study of blood T cell repertoires in COVID-19. The CDR3 spans 13 residues. CDR1 MDHEN and CDR2 SYDVKM come from the germline V gene. With 7 bases removed from V and 6 bases from J, the gap between germline ends came to 13 bases. Original analysis: By means of reference gene primer amplification, nucleated cell counts were estimated. Clones were sequenced by immunoSEQ multiplex PCR, and TCRdb holds only the in-frame ones, with some missing. V, J and clone size derive from that table, while D and trimming were established from the DNA sequence. This sample has over 50,000 clones, with approximately 86% found just once.

V and J are TRBV28 and TRBJ1-5; D possibly corresponds to TRBD1 (5 bases). The sequencing input was peripheral blood. The clonotype originates from a human donor in a cohort sampled during active COVID-19. CDR3 DNA: TGTGCCAGCATTACCGGGGGGGTTCAGCCCCAGCATTTT. Translated, it gives CASITGGVQPQHF.